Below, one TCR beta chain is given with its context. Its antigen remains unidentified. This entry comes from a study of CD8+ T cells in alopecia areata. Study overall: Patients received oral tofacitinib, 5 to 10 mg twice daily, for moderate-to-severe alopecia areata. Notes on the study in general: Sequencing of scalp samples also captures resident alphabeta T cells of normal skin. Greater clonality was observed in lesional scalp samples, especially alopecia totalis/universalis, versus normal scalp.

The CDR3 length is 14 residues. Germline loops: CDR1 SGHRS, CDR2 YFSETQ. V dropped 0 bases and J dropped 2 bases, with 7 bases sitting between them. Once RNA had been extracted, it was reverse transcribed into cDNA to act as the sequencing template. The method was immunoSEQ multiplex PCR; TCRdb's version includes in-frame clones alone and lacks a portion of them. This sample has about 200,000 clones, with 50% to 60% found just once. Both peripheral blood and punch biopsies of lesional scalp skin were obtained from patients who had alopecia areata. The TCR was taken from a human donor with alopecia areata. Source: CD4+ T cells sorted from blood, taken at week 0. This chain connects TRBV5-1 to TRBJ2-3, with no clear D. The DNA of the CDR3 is TGCGCCAGCAGCTTGGATGGGGTCACAGATACGCAGTATTTT. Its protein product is CASSLDGVTDTQYF.